The 9 T cell receptor beta chains below all came from one sample that was sequenced in a study of blood T cell repertoires in COVID-19 (dated by TCRdb to 2018 to 2021). Library creation used the immunoSEQ multiplex PCR assay. TCRdb took over this immuneACCESS table, retaining in-frame rearrangements with V and J assigned. Such tables are incomplete; in checked studies, under half of the missing clones stem from an unresolved V gene, and the remainder is unexplained. For this sample there are about 240,000 clones; roughly 85% appear just once. The ten biggest clones cover approximately 5.1% of the sample. The source material was peripheral blood. The receptors here all came from a man aged 50 to 59 with COVID-19, enrolled during active disease.

The chain links TRBV5-8 to TRBJ2-7; D unresolved. V was clipped by 6 bases and J by 4 bases, with 17 bases between them. CDR1 SGHTS and CDR2 YDEGEE come from the germline V gene. This CDR3 has 14 amino acids. CDR3 loop: CASTPRTASYEQYF. The CDR3 nucleotides read TGTGCCAGCACCCCACGAACAGCCTCTTACGAGCAGTACTTC.

The chain has TRBV18 and TRBJ1-6, with 7 bases aligning to TRBD1. This CDR3 region has 15 residues. J lost 9 bases, V lost 3 bases, and 8 bases had no gene match. The germline V gene has CDR1 KGHSH and CDR2 LQKENI. The CDR3 spells CASSPGVSGGSPLHF. CDR3 in DNA: TGTGCCAGCTCACCCGGCGTGTCAGGGGGTTCACCCCTCCACTTT. Variable domain in full (rest from reference TRBV18 and TRBJ1-6): NAGVMQNPRHLVRRRGQEARLRCSPMKGHSHVYWYRQLPEEGLKFMVYLQKENIIDESGMPKERFSAEFPKEGPSILRIQQVVRGDSAAYFCASSPGVSGGSPLHFGNGTRLTVT.

The chain employs TRBV5-6 and TRBJ1-2; the D is unclear. The CDR3 covers 13 residues. V lost 2 bases and J lost 7, with 12 bases in between. Per the germline V gene, CDR1 is SGHDT and CDR2 is YYEEEE. CDR3 sequence (DNA): TGTGCCAGCAGCTTTACTTCCGTTCGTGGCTACACCTTC. Translation gives CASSFTSVRGYTF.

Only a few counts were recorded for this clone. V is TRBV15 and J is TRBJ2-3; 9 positions agree with TRBD2. The germline V gene encodes CDR1 LNHNV and CDR2 YYDKDF (reference sequence). CDR3 length: 18 residues. J lost 5 bases, V lost 0 bases, and 12 bases had no gene match. The CDR3 bases are TGTGCCACCAGCAGAGAATTATCTCGAGGGACTAGCTTAGATACGCAGTATTTT. Residues: CATSRELSRGTSLDTQYF.

The CDR3 DNA reads as TGTGCCAGCAGCCGACTAGCGAGCCCAGATACGCAGTATTTT. Amino acid sequence: CASSRLASPDTQYF. This sequence joins TRBV3-1 (or the pseudogene TRBV3-2) and TRBJ2-3; 8 bases map to TRBD2. The CDR3 length is 14 residues. After removal of 4 bases from V and 4 bases from J, the junction contained 4 bases not matched to a gene. From germline, CDR1 is LGHDT and CDR2 YNNKEL (reference sequence).

The rearrangement links TRBV24-1 to TRBJ2-1, with D maybe TRBD2 (6 bases). CDR3 length equals 13 residues. The germline V and J ends were trimmed by 7 bases and 10 bases, with 16 bases remaining between them. CDR1 is KGHDR and CDR2 is SFDVKD in the germline V gene. CDR3 residues: CATRSGYQGEQFF. The CDR3 nucleotides read TGTGCCACCAGGAGCGGGTATCAAGGAGAGCAGTTCTTC.

The chain combines TRBV30 with TRBJ2-1; 13 bases align to TRBD2. The germline V gene has CDR1 GTSNPN and CDR2 SVGIG (reference sequence). After removal of 3 bases from V and 7 bases from J, the junction contained 6 bases not matched to a gene. The CDR3 loop spans 15 amino acids. CDR3 region: CAWRSLAGGRNEQFF. The CDR3 nucleotides read TGTGCCTGGAGATCACTAGCGGGGGGGCGTAATGAGCAGTTCTTC.

The chain links TRBV7-2 to TRBJ2-7; the D gene is possibly TRBD1 (5 bases). Germline CDR1 and CDR2: SGHTA and FQGNSA. V lost 1 base and J lost 0, with 10 bases in between. The CDR3 is made up of 15 amino acids. The CDR3 sequence is CASSLEGWSSYEQYF. The CDR3 DNA sequence: TGTGCCAGCAGCTTAGAGGGGTGGAGCTCCTACGAGCAGTACTTC.

The rearrangement links TRBV27 to TRBJ1-6; D call uncertain. Germline V gene data show CDR1 as MNHEY and CDR2 as SMNVEV (reference sequence). The CDR3 sequence is 14 residues long. With 4 bases removed from V and 0 bases from J, the gap between germline ends came to 4 bases. CDR3 sequence reads: CASSSRSYNSPLHF. The CDR3 DNA sequence: TGTGCCAGCAGTTCCCGCTCCTATAATTCACCCCTCCACTTT.